The 22 T cell receptor beta chains given below trace back to one sample, sequenced in a study of regulatory T cells in long-lasting Graves disease. Time point indicated: newly diagnosed GD, antithyroid drugs for less than 3 months. Making the TCR library involved RNA that had been extracted from PBMCs. For TCR beta, libraries came from iRepertoire HTBI primers and Arm-PCR of CDR3 regions. TCRdb recomputed calls from the multiplex PCR reads with MiXCR, one row per CDR3 protein. The table shows around 250,000 distinct CDR3 sequences, with 20% to 25% occurring only once. Material: peripheral blood mononuclear cells (PBMCs), obtained at new diagnosis, from a patient treated with antithyroid drugs. These receptors were obtained from a female donor with Graves disease.

This clonotype was counted at least ten times. The CDR3 DNA is TGCGCCAGCAGCCAGGCCTTCCTAGCGGGGGGGACCGGGGAGCTGTTTTTT. Amino acids: CASSQAFLAGGTGELFF. The V gene is TRBV4-3, the J gene TRBJ2-2; 12 nucleotides agree with TRBD2. Germline CDR1 reads LGHNA; CDR2 reads YSLEER. The CDR3 totals 17 residues. With 3 bases clipped from V and 5 bases from J, the junction kept 7 bases outside the gene matches.

Regarding this clonotype: A much larger clone differs from this one at a single base, so this may be a read error. The V gene is TRBV6-2 or TRBV6-3, the J gene TRBJ2-4; 7 bases map to TRBD2. V gave up 0 bases and J gave up 4 bases; unmatched junction bases: 15. Germline assignment: CDR1 MNHEY and CDR2 SVGEGT. The CDR3 contains 19 residues. The CDR3 region has the DNA TGTGCCAGCAGTTACTCGTCCCGATCACCAGCGGGGAAGAAAAACATTCAGTACTTC. Its translation is CASSYSSRSPAGKKNIQYF.

This clonotype occurred many times. The V gene is TRBV9, the J gene TRBJ2-5, with D maybe TRBD1 (6 bases). This CDR3 is 17 amino acids long. Per the germline V gene, CDR1 is SGDLS and CDR2 is YYNGEE. V lost 0 bases and J lost 5, with 20 bases in between. The chain's CDR3 is CASSVDPSTGGRETQYF. For the CDR3, the DNA is TGTGCCAGCAGCGTAGATCCTTCGACAGGCGGACGGGAGACCCAGTACTTC.

This clonotype was detected many times. The chain uses TRBV11-1 and TRBJ1-2, with 12 bases that match TRBD1. V shed 5 bases and J 2 bases; nucleotides not matched to a gene: 12. The CDR3 is 18 amino acids. CDR1 and CDR2 from the germline V gene are SGHAT and FQDESV (reference sequence). The CDR3, as DNA: TGTGCCAGCAGCCCACGTCCCGGGACAGGGGGCAGAAACTATGGCTACACCTTC. Residues: CASSPRPGTGGRNYGYTF.

This clonotype came up many times. The CDR3 reads CATSPGLAGVFTGELFF. The CDR3 DNA reads as TGTGCCACCAGCCCGGGACTAGCGGGAGTGTTCACCGGGGAGCTGTTTTTT. The chain employs TRBV15 and TRBJ2-2; 14 nucleotides match TRBD2. Looked up from germline, CDR1 is LNHNV and CDR2 is YYDKDF (reference sequence). The V gene end was trimmed by 5 bases and the J gene end by 4 bases; junction bases not matched to a gene: 6. The CDR3 is 17 residues long.

There are many counts of this clonotype. The rearrangement joins TRBV5-8 to TRBJ2-3; no clear D. The germline V gene has CDR1 SGHTS and CDR2 YDEGEE. The CDR3 covers 13 residues. The V gene lost 0 bases and the J gene lost 3 bases, with 5 bases spanning the gap. The CDR3, as DNA: TGTGCCAGCAGCTTGGTGCTGACAGATACGCAGTATTTT. It encodes CASSLVLTDTQYF.

Points on this clonotype: This may come from a read error, since a much larger clone is one base off. This chain uses TRBV20-1 with TRBJ2-7, with D maybe TRBD2 (6 bases). CDR1 and CDR2 from the germline V gene are DFQATT and SNEGSKA (reference sequence). V lost 6 bases, J lost 7 bases, and 25 bases lay in between. The CDR3 consists of 15 residues. The CDR3 bases are TGCAGTGCGGGCGACGGGACTGCCCGGGCAAATGAGCAGTACTTC. Protein sequence: CSAGDGTARANEQYF.

This sequence joins TRBV27 and TRBJ1-2; no firm D call. CDR1 is MNHEY, CDR2 SMNVEV, per germline (reference sequence). This CDR3 has 12 residues. The V end lost 2 bases, the J end lost 8 bases, and 9 bases lay between the germline ends. In DNA, the CDR3 is TGTGCCAGCAGTTTAGTGTCGGGGGGCTACACCTTC. Encoded protein: CASSLVSGGYTF.

This clonotype showed up just a few times. The CDR3 sequence is CASSFGGQGWEPQHF. The DNA of the CDR3 is TGTGCCAGCAGCTTCGGGGGACAGGGTTGGGAGCCCCAGCATTTT. This chain uses TRBV7-2 with TRBJ1-5; 9 bases are a match to TRBD1. Germline V lookup: CDR1 SGHTA, CDR2 FQGNSA. The V gene end was trimmed by 3 bases and the J gene end by 8 bases; junction bases not matched to a gene: 8. This CDR3 has 15 residues.

This clonotype was counted a few times. The chain recombines TRBV14 with TRBJ1-4; a weak D match, TRBD1 (6 bases). Germline V gene data show CDR1 as SGHDN and CDR2 as FVKESK. Trimming shortened V by 0 bases and J by 5 bases, and 13 bases separated the two germline ends. The CDR3 sequence is 16 residues long. The CDR3 reads CASSQDLSGANEKLFF. The CDR3, as DNA: TGTGCCAGCAGCCAAGATCTATCAGGGGCGAATGAAAAACTGTTTTTT.

This clonotype was found a few times. The chain joins TRBV4-3 to TRBJ2-3; D may match TRBD1 or TRBD2 (5 bases each). This CDR3 has 13 residues. The germline V gene has CDR1 LGHNA and CDR2 YSLEER. Trimming left V 5 bases short and J 4 bases short, with 10 bases between. CDR3 region: CASSGGFSDTQYF. CDR3 DNA sequence: TGCGCCAGCAGCGGGGGTTTTTCAGATACGCAGTATTTT.

Concerning this clonotype itself: A much larger clone differs by one base, so this may be a read error. V and J are TRBV20-1 and TRBJ2-2; D uncertain. The CDR3 contains 14 residues. The V gene's germline CDR1 is DFQATT and CDR2 SNEGSKA (reference sequence). The V gene lost 5 bases and the J gene lost 4 bases, with 14 bases spanning the gap. CDR3 protein: CSAGFDLSTGELFF. In DNA, the CDR3 is TGCAGTGCTGGATTCGACTTGAGCACCGGGGAGCTGTTTTTT.

The chain carries TRBV3-1 and TRBJ1-1; D unresolved. This CDR3 comprises 14 residues. With 6 bases removed from V and 3 bases from J, the gap between germline ends came to 14 bases. CDR1 and CDR2 from the germline V gene are LGHDT and YNNKEL (reference sequence). In nucleotides, the CDR3 is TGTGCCAGCAGACCCGCGGCGGGTGACACTGAAGCTTTCTTT. It is translated as CASRPAAGDTEAFF.

This clonotype was counted only a few times. This rearrangement joins TRBV29-1 to TRBJ2-5; D perhaps matches TRBD1 (5 bases). The CDR3 is 14 residues long. Trimming pared 3 bases from V and 5 bases from J, leaving 16 bases between. Germline loops: CDR1 SQVTM, CDR2 ANQGSEA. The DNA of the CDR3 is TGCAGCGTTGAGAAGGGCCAGGGTAGGGAGACCCAGTACTTC. Its protein product is CSVEKGQGRETQYF.

In this sample, this clonotype turned up many times. The chain recombines TRBV20-1 with TRBJ1-6; tentative D call: TRBD1 (5 bases). CDR3 length: 15 residues. Germline V lookup: CDR1 DFQATT, CDR2 SNEGSKA (reference sequence). The V end was cut by 0 bases, the J end by 9 bases, with 15 bases between. The CDR3 nucleotides read TGCAGTGCTAGAGAGGGGGGGAATGCGGGTTCACCCCTCCACTTT. It translates to CSAREGGNAGSPLHF.

Remarks on this clonotype: A read error may be the cause here, since a much bigger clone is one base away. The chain is built from TRBV12-3 or TRBV12-4 and TRBJ2-1, with TRBD2 matching 10 bases. J lost 10 bases, V lost 1 base, and 16 bases had no gene match. The CDR3 consists of 18 residues. CDR3 DNA: TGTGCCAGCAGTTTAGGTATTCCACCGCAGCGGGGGGGCTACGAGCAGTTCTTC. It encodes CASSLGIPPQRGGYEQFF.

This clonotype was counted ten times or more. The chain employs TRBV5-1 and TRBJ2-2; the D gene is possibly TRBD2 (5 bases). The CDR3 is made up of 14 amino acids. Trimming removed 5 bases from V and 2 bases from J, with 10 bases in between. In germline, CDR1 is SGHRS, CDR2 YFSETQ. For the CDR3, the DNA is TGCGCCAGCAGGGACTCTCTAAACACCGGGGAGCTGTTTTTT. As protein: CASRDSLNTGELFF.

On this clonotype itself: This probably arose from a read error, given a far larger clone one base away. The gene calls are TRBV19 and TRBJ2-1; D unclear. The DNA end favors TRBJ2-5, so the J call may be wrong. The CDR3 sequence is 12 residues long. Germline CDR1 LNHDA, CDR2 SQIVND (reference sequence). The CDR3 bases are TGTGCCAGTAGTATCGGATGGGGGACCCAGTACTTC. As protein: CASSIGWGTQYF.

This clonotype appeared a single time. The chain couples TRBV25-1 to TRBJ2-7; no clear D. Germline CDR1 reads MGHDK; CDR2 reads SYGVNS. The length of the CDR3 is 12 residues. V was cut by 4 bases and J by 3 bases, with 7 bases left in between. In DNA form, the CDR3 reads TGTGCCAGCAGTGCGACGGACTACGAGCAGTACTTC. This gives the protein CASSATDYEQYF.

This clonotype showed up many times. V gene TRBV14 combines with J gene TRBJ2-3; D not resolved. Trimming stripped 1 base from V and 4 bases from J, with 12 bases between. The CDR3 covers 15 residues. Germline V gene lookup returns CDR1 SGHDN and CDR2 FVKESK. CDR3 DNA: TGTGCCAGCAGCCAAGGGTATTTTGCGGCAGATACGCAGTATTTT. Its translation is CASSQGYFAADTQYF.

The gene calls are TRBV12-3 or TRBV12-4 and TRBJ2-1; D remains ambiguous. There are 15 residues in the CDR3. V lost 5 bases and J lost 0, with 11 bases in between. The CDR3 is CASSEGPSSYNEQFF. CDR3 bases: TGTGCCAGCAGTGAAGGGCCTAGCTCCTACAATGAGCAGTTCTTC.

V usage is TRBV11-2 and J usage is TRBJ2-5; 14 bases agree with TRBD2. CDR1 and CDR2 (germline): SGHAT, FQNNGV. The V gene end was trimmed by 6 bases and the J gene end by 4 bases; junction bases not matched to a gene: 16. The CDR3 spans 19 residues. In nucleotides, the CDR3 is TGTGCCAGCAGATCTACCGGGACTAGCGGGGGCGGAAGAAGAGAGACCCAGTACTTC. It yields the protein CASRSTGTSGGGRRETQYF.